The 18 T cell receptor beta chains presented below share a single source sample, sequenced in a study of CD8+ T cells in alopecia areata. In each case, RNA was isolated and then reverse transcribed into cDNA as the sequencing template. Only in-frame clones appear in the TCRdb table, and some are missing; sequencing was by immunoSEQ multiplex PCR. The sample includes some 99,000 clones, approximately 60% seen only once; the top ten take around 15%. As for treatment: oral pan-JAK inhibitor, 5-10 mg twice daily. The sample here was CD8+ T cells sorted from blood, taken at week 4, from a patient treated with tofacitinib. The source of these receptors is a human donor with alopecia areata.

In its sample, this clone was seen a few times. V usage is TRBV14 and J usage is TRBJ1-2; D is unclear. Per the germline V gene, CDR1 is SGHDN and CDR2 is FVKESK. Trimming pared 0 bases from V and 5 bases from J, leaving 4 bases between. CDR3 length equals 12 residues. CDR3 coding DNA: TGTGCCAGCAGCCAAGACGAGTATGGCTACACCTTC. Translation gives CASSQDEYGYTF.

The chain uses TRBV10-3 and TRBJ2-3; D is ambiguous. CDR1 and CDR2 (germline): ENHRY, SYGVKD. The CDR3 is 14 amino acids. With 0 bases removed from V and 2 bases from J, the gap between germline ends came to 6 bases. Here the CDR3 reads CAISESRTTDTQYF. The CDR3 nucleotides read TGTGCCATCAGTGAGTCCAGGACCACAGATACGCAGTATTTT.

This clone has a handful of counts. The chain uses TRBV4-1 and TRBJ1-5, with TRBD1 matching over 9 bases. Trimming removed 3 bases from V and 4 bases from J; junction bases left unmatched: 4. The germline V gene encodes CDR1 MGHRA and CDR2 YSYEKL. The CDR3 covers 15 residues. CDR3 coding DNA: TGCGCCAGCAGCCAGGCCGGACAGGGGAATCAGCCCCAGCATTTT. This gives the protein CASSQAGQGNQPQHF.

On this clone: Distinct nucleotide sequences in the sample also encode this CDR3. The chain carries TRBV7-2 and TRBJ2-7; possibly TRBD1 or TRBD2 for D (5 bases each). V shed 1 base and J shed 6 bases, with 7 bases lying between them. The CDR3 is 12 residues long. Germline CDR1 is SGHTA and CDR2 is FQGNSA. DNA of the CDR3: TGTGCCAGCAGCTTAGGAGGGGTCGAGCAGTACTTC. It codes for CASSLGGVEQYF.

This rearrangement joins TRBV7-8 to TRBJ2-1; D unclear. V was pared by 5 bases and J by 0 bases, with 11 bases between. This CDR3 spans 15 amino acids. Per germline, CDR1 SGHVS and CDR2 FQNEAQ. The CDR3 nucleotides are TGTGCCAGCAGCCCATACATAAGCTCCTACAATGAGCAGTTCTTC. It codes for CASSPYISSYNEQFF.

This clone was seen only a few times. J is TRBJ2-2 and V is TRBV27; D possibly corresponds to TRBD1 (6 bases). Between the trimmed V and J ends, which lost 0 bases and 2 bases, there was a span of 13 bases. Germline assignment: CDR1 MNHEY and CDR2 SMNVEV (reference sequence). This CDR3 has 17 residues. CDR3 amino acids: CASSLSIGQLNTGELFF. The CDR3 DNA reads as TGTGCCAGCAGTTTATCGATAGGACAGTTAAACACCGGGGAGCTGTTTTTT.

This rearrangement joins TRBV5-1 to TRBJ2-7; D gene unclear. Germline assignment: CDR1 SGHRS and CDR2 YFSETQ. The CDR3 extends over 13 amino acids. V was pared by 4 bases and J by 6 bases, with 14 bases between. CDR3 amino acids: CASSLGWNAEQYF. The CDR3 DNA is TGCGCCAGCAGCCTCGGTTGGAATGCCGAGCAGTACTTC.

In its sample, this clone was seen many times. V is TRBV7-9 and J is TRBJ2-7, with D hard to call. V lost 6 bases and J 6 bases, leaving 12 bases between the germline ends. This CDR3 is built from 12 residues. Germline CDR1 is SEHNR and CDR2 is FQNEAQ (reference sequence). DNA for the CDR3: TGTGCCAGCAGTGACGTTACTGGCGAGCAGTACTTC. It specifies CASSDVTGEQYF.

For the CDR3, the DNA is TGTGCCATCAGTCACCACCTAGCCGGGACTAGCGCCTACGAGCAGTACTTC. It specifies CAISHHLAGTSAYEQYF. The gene calls are TRBV10-3 and TRBJ2-7; TRBD2 agrees at 10 bases. CDR1 ENHRY and CDR2 SYGVKD come from the germline V gene. The trim removed 5 bases at V and 2 bases at J, leaving 12 bases unmatched. CDR3 length equals 17 residues.

V and J are TRBV15 and TRBJ2-5; D is uncertain. V was pared by 0 bases and J by 1 base, with 9 bases between. Germline V gene data show CDR1 as LNHNV and CDR2 as YYDKDF (reference sequence). CDR3 length equals 15 residues. The CDR3 region is CATSRDYGSQETQYF. The CDR3, as DNA: TGTGCCACCAGCAGAGATTACGGGTCCCAAGAGACCCAGTACTTC.

This rearrangement joins TRBV27 to TRBJ2-2; D not resolved. V shed 5 bases and J shed 3 bases, with 4 bases lying between them. Germline V CDR1 and CDR2: MNHEY, SMNVEV (reference sequence). There are 12 residues in the CDR3. CDR3 sequence (DNA): TGTGCCAGCAGTCCTTACACCGGGGAGCTGTTTTTT. As protein: CASSPYTGELFF.

V is TRBV6-1 and J is TRBJ1-2; D unresolved. The germline CDR1 and CDR2 sequences are MNHNS and SASEGT. This CDR3 has 15 residues. V gave up 3 bases and J gave up 3 bases, with 14 bases separating them. This CDR3 reads CASSEATRRDYGYTF. CDR3 bases: TGTGCCAGCAGTGAGGCGACGAGAAGAGACTATGGCTACACCTTC.

This chain's CDR3 is CSVGGGGGYTF. In DNA form, the CDR3 reads TGCAGCGTTGGGGGAGGCGGCGGCTACACCTTC. The V call is TRBV29-1, the J call TRBJ1-2; D unresolved. V shed 4 bases and J shed 8 bases, with 11 bases lying between them. The CDR3 extends over 11 amino acids. Per the germline V gene, CDR1 is SQVTM and CDR2 is ANQGSEA.

V and J are TRBV18 and TRBJ1-2; possibly TRBD1 for D (6 bases). V was clipped by 0 bases and J by 4 bases, with 12 bases between them. The germline gives CDR1 KGHSH, CDR2 LQKENI. This CDR3 has 15 residues. CDR3 sequence: CASSPPQGSPYGYTF. CDR3 bases: TGTGCCAGCTCACCACCGCAGGGGTCGCCCTATGGCTACACCTTC. The variable domain in full, with the rest retrieved from reference TRBV18 and TRBJ1-2, is NAGVMQNPRHLVRRRGQEARLRCSPMKGHSHVYWYRQLPEEGLKFMVYLQKENIIDESGMPKERFSAEFPKEGPSILRIQQVVRGDSAAYFCASSPPQGSPYGYTFGSGTRLTVV.

The chain is built from TRBV7-9 and TRBJ2-5; no clear D. The CDR3 sequence is 10 residues long. The germline V gene has CDR1 SEHNR and CDR2 FQNEAQ (reference sequence). V gave up 6 bases and J gave up 7 bases, with 6 bases separating them. DNA for the CDR3: TGTGCCAGCAGTTCGGGGACCCAGTACTTC. Amino acids: CASSSGTQYF.

There are a few counts of this clone. This chain uses TRBV9 with TRBJ2-7, with TRBD1 identical over 9 bases. There are 15 residues in the CDR3. The V gene's germline CDR1 is SGDLS and CDR2 YYNGEE. J was trimmed by 12 bases and V by 0 bases; bases with no gene match: 13. The CDR3 DNA sequence: TGTGCCAGCAGCGTAGGGGTAACGGTCGGGACAGGGCGGTACTTC. It codes for CASSVGVTVGTGRYF.

This chain connects TRBV5-6 to TRBJ1-2, with TRBD1 identical over 8 bases. The CDR3 contains 15 residues. V shed 0 bases and J 2 bases; nucleotides not matched to a gene: 3. The germline V gene encodes CDR1 SGHDT and CDR2 YYEEEE. The CDR3 nucleotides read TGTGCCAGCAGCTTGGGGAGACAGGGGAACTATGGCTACACCTTC. Protein: CASSLGRQGNYGYTF.

The chain links TRBV4-1 to TRBJ2-5, with 7 bases identical to TRBD2. J lost 4 bases, V lost 4 bases, and 9 bases had no gene match. The CDR3 totals 15 residues. Looked up from germline, CDR1 is MGHRA and CDR2 is YSYEKL. The chain's CDR3 is CASSPRTSDPETQYF. The DNA of the CDR3 is TGCGCCAGCAGCCCCCGGACTAGTGACCCAGAGACCCAGTACTTC.